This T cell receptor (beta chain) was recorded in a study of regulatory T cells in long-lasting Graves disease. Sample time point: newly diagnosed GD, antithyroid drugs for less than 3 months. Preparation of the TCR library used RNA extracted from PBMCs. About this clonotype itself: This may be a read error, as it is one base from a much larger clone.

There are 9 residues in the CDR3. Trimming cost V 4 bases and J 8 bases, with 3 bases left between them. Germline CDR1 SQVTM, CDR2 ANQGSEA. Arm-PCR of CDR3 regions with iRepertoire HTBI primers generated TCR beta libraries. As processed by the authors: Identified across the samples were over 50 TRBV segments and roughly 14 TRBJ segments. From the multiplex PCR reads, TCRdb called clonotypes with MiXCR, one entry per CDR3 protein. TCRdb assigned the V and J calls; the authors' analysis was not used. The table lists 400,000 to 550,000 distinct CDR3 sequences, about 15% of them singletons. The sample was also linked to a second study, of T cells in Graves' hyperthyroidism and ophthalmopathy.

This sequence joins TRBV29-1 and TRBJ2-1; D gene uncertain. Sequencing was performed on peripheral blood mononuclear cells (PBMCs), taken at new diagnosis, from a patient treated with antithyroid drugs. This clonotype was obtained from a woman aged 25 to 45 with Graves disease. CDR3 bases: TGCAGCGTTGGGGATGAGCAGTTCTTC. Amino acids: CSVGDEQFF.